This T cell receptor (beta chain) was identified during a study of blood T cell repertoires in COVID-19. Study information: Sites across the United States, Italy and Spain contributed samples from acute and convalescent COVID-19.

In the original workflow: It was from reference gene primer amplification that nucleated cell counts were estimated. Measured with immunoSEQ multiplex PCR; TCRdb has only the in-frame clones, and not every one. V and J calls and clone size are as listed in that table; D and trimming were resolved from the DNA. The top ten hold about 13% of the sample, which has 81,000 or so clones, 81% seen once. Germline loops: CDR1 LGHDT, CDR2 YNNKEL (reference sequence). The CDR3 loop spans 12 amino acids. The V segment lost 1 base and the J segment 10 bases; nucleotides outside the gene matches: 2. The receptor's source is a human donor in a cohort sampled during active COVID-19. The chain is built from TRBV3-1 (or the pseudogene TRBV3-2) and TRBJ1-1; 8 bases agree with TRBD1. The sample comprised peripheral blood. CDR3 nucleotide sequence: TGTGCCAGCAGCCAAGTAACAGGGGGAGCTTTCTTT. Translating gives CASSQVTGGAFF.